Described below is a single T cell receptor (beta chain) sequence and its context. The data derive from a study of blood T cell repertoires in COVID-19. Study background: COVID-19 samples collected from the United States, Italy and Spain covered acute and convalescent phases. PBMCs, B-cell-depleted T cells, or T cells were the source of the cDNA or gDNA that made up the material.

Authors' data handling: Estimation of nucleated cell counts relied on the amplification of reference gene primers. TCRdb's table, derived via immunoSEQ multiplex PCR, lists solely in-frame clones and lacks some. The D gene and trimming were derived from the DNA, and the V and J assignments and clone size from that table. The repertoire holds under 300,000 clones, with around 84% as singletons. The CDR3 covers 18 residues. V dropped 4 bases and J dropped 9; count of bases not matched to a gene: 16. The germline V gene has CDR1 MRHNA and CDR2 SNTAGT. V is TRBV6-4 and J is TRBJ2-1, with 12 bases aligning to TRBD2. This receptor was identified in a woman aged 50 to 60 who had been exposed to COVID-19. Sequenced input: PBMCs or T cells enriched from blood (not recorded which). CDR3: CASSVEASASGGGSEQFF. CDR3 in DNA: TGTGCCAGCAGTGTGGAGGCTTCGGCTAGCGGGGGGGGAAGTGAGCAGTTCTTC.